One and the same sample provided the 15 T cell receptor beta chains below, sequenced in a study of blood T cells in healthy people across ages. Together with a sample-barcoded 5' primer, a J-beta primer mix was included in a second PCR lasting roughly 6 to 12 cycles. MiXCR, applied by TCRdb to the 5' RACE reads, yields one record per CDR3 protein. The sample yields 600,000 or so distinct CDR3 sequences, about 30% seen once. Sequenced: blood. The receptors derive from a woman aged 80 or older in good health.

This chain joins TRBV12-3 or TRBV12-4 and TRBJ2-2; possible D gene TRBD1, 5 bases. This CDR3 region has 14 residues. Trimming removed 4 bases at V and 4 bases at J, with 10 bases between. In DNA, the CDR3 is TGTGCCAGCAGTTCCCCAGGGTTCACCGGGGAGCTGTTTTTT. Protein: CASSSPGFTGELFF.

The chain uses TRBV5-1 and TRBJ2-1, with 8 bases fitting TRBD1. J lost 5 bases, V lost 4 bases, and 5 bases had no gene match. CDR1 is SGHRS, CDR2 YFSETQ, per germline. This CDR3 has 14 residues. In nucleotides, the CDR3 is TGCGCCAGCAGCACCATGACAGGGGACAATGAGCAGTTCTTC. As protein: CASSTMTGDNEQFF.

This clonotype was detected only a few times. This may come from a read error, since a much larger clone is one base off. V and J are TRBV6-2 or TRBV6-3 and TRBJ2-1; D assignment may be TRBD1 or TRBD2 (5 bases each). The last part of the DNA fits TRBJ2-7 better; the J call may be wrong. CDR1 and CDR2 (germline): MNHEY, SVGEGT. This CDR3 comprises 17 residues. The CDR3 nucleotides read TGTGCCAGCAGTTACCCCCCGGCTGGGGGTTCCTACAATGAGCAGTACTTC. This translates into CASSYPPAGGSYNEQYF.

On this clonotype: This may arise from a read error, as a much more abundant clone is one base away. The chain links TRBV4-1 to TRBJ2-6, with 9 bases aligning to TRBD1. Germline CDR1 and CDR2: MGHRA and YSYEKL. Unmatched junction bases numbered 5, after V lost 2 bases and J lost 0 bases. CDR3 length equals 18 residues. The CDR3 region is CASSQSGQGNSGANVLTF. The CDR3, as DNA: TGCGCCAGCAGCCAATCTGGACAGGGGAACTCTGGGGCCAACGTCCTGACTTTC.

This clonotype was detected ten times or more. The rearrangement joins TRBV12-3 or TRBV12-4 to TRBJ1-2, with D possibly being TRBD1 (5 bases). The CDR3 spans 12 residues. V was trimmed by 7 bases and J by 5 bases, leaving 11 bases between them. The CDR3 region has the DNA TGTGCCAGCACCGTGGGGGATTATGGCTACACCTTC. Translated: CASTVGDYGYTF.

This clonotype was counted at least ten times. V usage is TRBV10-3 and J usage is TRBJ1-5, with a possible D match to TRBD1 (5 bases). Trimming shortened V by 3 bases and J by 0 bases, and 9 bases separated the two germline ends. In germline, CDR1 is ENHRY, CDR2 SYGVKD. CDR3 length: 15 amino acids. CDR3 in DNA: TGTGCCATCAGTGAAACGGGGGATAGCAATCAGCCCCAGCATTTT. Protein: CAISETGDSNQPQHF.

In regard to this clonotype: This may arise from a read error, as a much more abundant clone is one base away. The rearrangement links TRBV28 to TRBJ2-6, with D possibly TRBD1 on 5 matching bases. CDR1 and CDR2 from the germline V gene are MDHEN and SYDVKM. The CDR3 has 15 residues. CDR3 nucleotide sequence: TGTGCCAGCAGTTTAAGGGTCTCTGGGGCCAACGTCCCGACTTTC. It codes for CASSLRVSGANVPTF.

The chain joins TRBV6-6 to TRBJ2-7; weak D call: TRBD1 (6 bases). Germline V lookup: CDR1 MNHNY, CDR2 SVGAGI (reference sequence). This CDR3 is built from 14 residues. V was cut by 2 bases and J by 4 bases, with 12 bases left in between. Here the CDR3 reads CASSYEGQSYEQYF. The CDR3 nucleotides are TGTGCCAGCAGTTACGAGGGACAATCTTACGAGCAGTACTTC.

Ten or more counts support this clonotype. The rearrangement joins TRBV3-1 to TRBJ2-3; D uncertain. The CDR3 spans 11 residues. The germline V and J ends were trimmed by 4 bases and 6 bases, with 5 bases remaining between them. Germline loops: CDR1 LGHDT, CDR2 YNNKEL (reference sequence). The chain's CDR3 is CASSRKDTQYF. CDR3 sequence (DNA): TGTGCCAGCAGCCGTAAGGATACGCAGTATTTT.

Details on this clonotype: Germline and junction disagree at one end, which may indicate a read error. The chain joins TRBV12-3 or TRBV12-4 to TRBJ2-7, with D perhaps assigned TRBD1 or TRBD2 (5 bases each). This CDR3 has 14 residues. The CDR3 is CASTRDPLSNEQYF. CDR3 coding DNA: TGCGCCAGCACCCGGGACCCCCTGAGCAATGAGCAGTACTTC.

A note on this clonotype: A junction boundary mismatches the germline segment, possibly from a read error. The genes are TRBV2 and TRBJ1-1, with TRBD1 as a possible D gene (5 bases). This CDR3 is 14 amino acids long. The germline V gene encodes CDR1 SNHLY and CDR2 FYNNEI. The CDR3, as DNA: TGTGCCAGCAGGGGGACGGGGTCGAACGCTGAAGCTTTCTTT. Translating gives CASRGTGSNAEAFF.

V and J are TRBV6-1 and TRBJ1-4, with 8 bases identical to TRBD1. CDR3 length equals 14 residues. V shed 4 bases and J 7 bases; nucleotides not matched to a gene: 5. CDR1 is MNHNS, CDR2 SASEGT, per germline. CDR3 nucleotides: TGTGCCAGCAGTGCGGCCAGGGGGCGTGAAAAACTGTTTTTT. It specifies CASSAARGREKLFF.

A remark on this clonotype: One base away lies a much larger clone, so this may be a sequencing read error. The V and J genes are TRBV7-9 and TRBJ2-5, with TRBD2 as a possible D gene (5 bases). Germline CDR1 reads SEHNR; CDR2 reads FQNEAQ (reference sequence). V was trimmed by 1 base and J by 4 bases, leaving 10 bases between them. This CDR3 spans 14 amino acids. This CDR3 is CASSLDGLPETQYF. For the CDR3, the DNA is TGTGCCAGCAGCTTAGACGGACTCCCAGAGACCCAGTACTTC.

This clonotype was recorded at least ten times. The V and J genes are TRBV5-1 and TRBJ2-1; maybe TRBD2 (5 bases). V gave up 1 base and J gave up 5 bases, with 13 bases separating them. The germline gives CDR1 SGHRS, CDR2 YFSETQ. The CDR3 totals 15 residues. CDR3 residues: CASSLKPARDNEQFF. CDR3 nucleotide sequence: TGCGCCAGCAGCTTGAAACCGGCGAGGGACAATGAGCAGTTCTTC.

V gene TRBV20-1 combines with J gene TRBJ1-5; 7 bases line up with TRBD1. Germline V CDR1 and CDR2: DFQATT, SNEGSKA (reference sequence). Trimming cost V 1 base and J 3 bases; bases outside gene matches: 6. The CDR3 is 15 residues long. The CDR3 nucleotides are TGCAGTGCTAGAGGGTTTAGGGGGCTCAATCAGCCCCAGCATTTT. It specifies CSARGFRGLNQPQHF.